One sample yielded the 2 T cell receptor beta chains listed below, sequenced in a study of response to subunit inactivated influenza vaccine. TCRdb recomputed calls from the RT-PCR reads with MiXCR, one row per CDR3 protein. The table records 800,000 or so distinct CDR3 sequences, 21% of them present only once. The sequencing used PBMCs from blood, collected more than 4 days after vaccination. Source of these receptors: a man aged 45-60 years who received an inactivated influenza vaccine.

This clonotype has a handful of counts. The V call is TRBV5-1, the J call TRBJ2-1, with 14 bases matching TRBD2. This CDR3 region has 17 residues. V lost 0 bases to trimming and J lost 7 bases; unmatched junction nucleotides: 6. CDR1 is SGHRS and CDR2 is YFSETQ in the germline V gene. The CDR3 region is CASSLDGLAGGWNEQFF. CDR3 DNA: TGCGCCAGCAGCTTGGACGGACTAGCGGGAGGCTGGAATGAGCAGTTCTTC.

The V and J genes are TRBV7-3 and TRBJ1-1, with TRBD1 as a possible D gene (5 bases). Germline CDR1 reads SGHTA; CDR2 reads FQGTGA. The CDR3 has 14 residues. V shed 0 bases and J shed 4 bases, with 9 bases lying between them. In DNA, the CDR3 is TGTGCCAGCAGCTTAACGGGACGGGCCACTGAAGCTTTCTTT. As protein: CASSLTGRATEAFF.